This T cell receptor (beta chain) was identified in a study of shared clonotypes between healthy human individuals. As for the study in general: Used for every donor were three CD4 naive, three CD4 memory, two CD8 naive and one CD8 memory plate.

Every immunoSEQ plate was one replicate of a subset's evenly spread DNA. Generated by immunoSEQ multiplex PCR, the TCRdb table keeps only in-frame clones and is missing some. Of some 2 million clones listed, roughly 94% are singletons. This clonotype originated in a man younger than 35 in good health. The sample consisted of naive CD4+ T cells sorted from blood. The subset here: CD45RA+ positively selected.

Written as DNA, the CDR3 is TGCGCCAGCAGCTTGGATCGCTCTTACGCGTTCTTC. Protein: CASSLDRSYAFF. V gene TRBV5-1 combines with J gene TRBJ2-1; D is undetermined. CDR3 size: 12 residues. The germline CDR1 and CDR2 sequences are SGHRS and YFSETQ. Trimming shortened V by 0 bases and J by 15 bases, and 13 bases separated the two germline ends.